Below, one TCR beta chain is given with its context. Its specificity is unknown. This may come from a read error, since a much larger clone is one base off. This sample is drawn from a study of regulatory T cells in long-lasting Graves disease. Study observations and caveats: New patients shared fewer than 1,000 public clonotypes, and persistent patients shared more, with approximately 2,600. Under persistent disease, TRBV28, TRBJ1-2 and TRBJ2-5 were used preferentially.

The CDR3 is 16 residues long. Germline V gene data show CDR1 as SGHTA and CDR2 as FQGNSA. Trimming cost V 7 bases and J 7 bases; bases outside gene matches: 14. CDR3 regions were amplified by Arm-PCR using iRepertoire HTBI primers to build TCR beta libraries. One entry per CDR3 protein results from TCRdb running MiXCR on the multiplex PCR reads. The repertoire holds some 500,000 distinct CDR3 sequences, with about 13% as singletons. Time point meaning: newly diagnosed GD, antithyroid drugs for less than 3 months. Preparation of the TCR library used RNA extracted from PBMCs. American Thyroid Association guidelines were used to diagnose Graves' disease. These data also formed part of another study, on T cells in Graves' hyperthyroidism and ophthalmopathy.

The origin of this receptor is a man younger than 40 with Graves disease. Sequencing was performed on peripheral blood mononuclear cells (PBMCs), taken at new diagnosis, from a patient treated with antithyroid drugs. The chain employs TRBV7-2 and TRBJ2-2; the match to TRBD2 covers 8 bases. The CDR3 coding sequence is TGTGCCAGCAACTTGGGCCCAGCGGGGGCCCACGGGGAGCTGTTTTTT. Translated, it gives CASNLGPAGAHGELFF.